This TCR beta chain was recorded in a study of blood T cell repertoires in COVID-19. This clone was seen only once. The CDR3 length is 14 residues. Trimming removed 3 bases from V and 4 bases from J, with 11 bases in between. CDR1 is MNHEY, CDR2 SVGEGT, per germline. Sequencing used immunoSEQ multiplex PCR; TCRdb keeps in-frame clones, though not all of them. The sample records roughly 120,000 clones, around 82% being singletons. The sequence was collected from a human donor in a cohort sampled during active COVID-19. This sequence joins TRBV6-2 or TRBV6-3 and TRBJ2-3; perhaps TRBD1 as D (5 bases). The sequencing sample was made of peripheral blood. CDR3 amino acids: CASSYRRAADTQYF. The CDR3 DNA reads as TGTGCCAGCAGTTATCGCAGGGCCGCAGATACGCAGTATTTT.